This T cell receptor beta chain is from a study of vaccination and CD4 T cells after COVID-19. Study overall: The authors exposed cells to overlapping spike peptides derived from SARS-CoV-2, HCoV-NL63, HCoV-OC43 and HCoV-229E.

Notes on this clonotype: The antigen is unknown.

The Oncomine TCR Beta short-read assay sequenced DNA from cultured CD4+ T cells. TCRdb reprocessed the PCR reads with MiXCR, giving one entry per CDR3 protein. The profile covers about 20,000 distinct CDR3 sequences, with just under 55% appearing a single time and about 8.2% taken by the ten largest. Findings of the study overall: From approximately 23 to 38, the median of SARS-CoV-2-reactive clonotypes rose without reaching significance. Only after vaccination were a median approximately 86% of convalescents' reactive clones seen.

The CDR3 spans 15 residues. V trimming: 4 bases; J trimming: 6 bases; junction bases outside the gene matches: 5. Treatment here: 10-day PBMC culture with coronavirus spike peptide pools or control peptides (ViraFEST assay). The chain employs TRBV12-3 or TRBV12-4 and TRBJ2-3, with 12 bases matching TRBD2. Sequences were obtained from CD4+ T cells from blood, cultured in vitro. The source of this sequence is a human donor who had recovered from COVID-19. The CDR3 nucleotides read TGTGCCAGCAGTTCCCGGACTAGCGGGGTGGATACGCAGTATTTT. Its protein is CASSSRTSGVDTQYF.